This T cell receptor beta chain emerged from a study of blood T cell repertoires in COVID-19. V shed 3 bases, J shed 2 bases, and the junction held 5 bases outside the gene matches. CDR1 SGHRS and CDR2 YFSETQ come from the germline V gene. This CDR3 spans 16 amino acids. This clone was seen more than once but under ten times. Individuals aged about 18 to 90 years were recruited from approximately 24 US areas. Recovered participants had two consecutive negative NP/OP PCR tests, healthcare professional clearance, or symptom resolution. Authors' processing steps: It was from reference gene primer amplification that nucleated cell counts were estimated. Some clones are missing from TCRdb's copy, which holds only in-frame ones; the method was immunoSEQ multiplex PCR. D and trimming come from the DNA, and the V and J calls and clone size come from that table. The sample holds approximately 170,000 clones, more than 75% seen once.

Sequenced input: PBMCs or T cells enriched from blood (not recorded which). This TCR came from a man in his forties who had recovered from COVID-19. The rearrangement uses TRBV5-1 and TRBJ2-3; 11 nucleotides align to TRBD2. DNA of the CDR3: TGCGCCAGCAGCTCGCTAGCGGGGGGCCTCACAGATACGCAGTATTTT. This translates into CASSSLAGGLTDTQYF.